A selection of T cell receptor beta chains follows, all from one sample in a study of stem cell transplantation in POMP-related autoinflammatory disease. Profiling relied on immunoSEQ multiplex PCR, and the TCRdb table lists in-frame clones only, not all of them. The table lists 33,000 or so clones, roughly 88% of them singletons. The material was CD4+ T cells from PBMCs, obtained before stem cell transplantation. The receptors come from a human donor with POMP-related autoinflammation and immune dysregulation (PRAID). Each CDR3 is given with its conserved first and last residue. A D gene is named only where the DNA matches it firmly. Size is stated for part of the rows, as once, few or many counts, or as a class when the clone is expanded.

d_gene: NA
j_gene: TRBJ2-3
abundance: NA
v_gene: TRBV20-1
CDR3nt: TGCAGTGCGGATAGACGTAATGCGCAGTATTTT
CDR3aa: CSADRRNAQYF

d_gene: NA
j_gene: TRBJ2-3
abundance: NA
v_gene: TRBV6-4
CDR3nt: TGTGCCAGCAGTGCGGCAGGGACGGCAGATACGCAGTATTTT
CDR3aa: CASSAAGTADTQYF

d_gene: TRBD1
j_gene: TRBJ2-4
abundance: once
v_gene: TRBV5-1
CDR3nt: TGCGCCAGCAGCTTGACAGGGGGAAACATTCAGTACTTC
CDR3aa: CASSLTGGNIQYF

d_gene: NA
j_gene: TRBJ2-1
abundance: NA
v_gene: TRBV6-5
CDR3nt: TGTGCCAGCAGTTACTCACCGGATAGAGATGAGCAGTTCTTC
CDR3aa: CASSYSPDRDEQFF

d_gene: TRBD2
j_gene: TRBJ2-1
abundance: NA
v_gene: TRBV6-1
CDR3nt: TGTGCCATCAGTGGACTAGCGACTAAAAGCTCCTACAATGAGCAGTTCTTC
CDR3aa: CAISGLATKSSYNEQFF

d_gene: NA
j_gene: TRBJ1-1
abundance: once
v_gene: TRBV5-4
CDR3nt: TGTGCCAGCAGCCTGGACAGTAAAGCCACTGAAGCTTTCTTT
CDR3aa: CASSLDSKATEAFF

d_gene: TRBD1
j_gene: TRBJ1-3
abundance: NA
v_gene: TRBV18
CDR3nt: TGTGCCAGCTCACTCGACAGGGATTATGGAAACACCATATATTTT
CDR3aa: CASSLDRDYGNTIYF

d_gene: NA
j_gene: TRBJ2-7
abundance: NA
v_gene: TRBV5-4
CDR3nt: TGTGCCAGCAGCTTGGTTCTTACGGGATCCGAGCAGTACTTC
CDR3aa: CASSLVLTGSEQYF

d_gene: NA
j_gene: TRBJ2-7
abundance: NA
v_gene: TRBV6-5
CDR3nt: TGTGCCAGCATCGACAGATCCTCCTACGAGCAGTACTTC
CDR3aa: CASIDRSSYEQYF

d_gene: NA
j_gene: TRBJ1-6
abundance: NA
v_gene: TRBV6-5
CDR3nt: TGTGCCAGCAGTTACTCGGGGGAAGTCGATTCACCCCTCCACTTT
CDR3aa: CASSYSGEVDSPLHF

d_gene: NA
j_gene: TRBJ1-2
abundance: once
v_gene: TRBV11-2
CDR3nt: TGTGCCAGCAGCTTATTGGGACATATATCGGACTATGGCTACACCTTC
CDR3aa: CASSLLGHISDYGYTF

d_gene: TRBD2
j_gene: TRBJ2-1
abundance: NA
v_gene: TRBV11-2
CDR3nt: TGTGCCAGCAGCCGAGGCCAGCGGGGCGACAATGAGCAGTTCTTC
CDR3aa: CASSRGQRGDNEQFF

d_gene: NA
j_gene: TRBJ1-1
abundance: NA
v_gene: TRBV5-6
CDR3nt: TGTGCCAGCAGCTTGGCACCGGTTCCCCCGAACACTGAAGCTTTCTTT
CDR3aa: CASSLAPVPPNTEAFF

d_gene: NA
j_gene: TRBJ2-7
abundance: NA
v_gene: TRBV18
CDR3nt: TGTGCCAGCTCACCGTCCCGTTCCTCCTACGAGCAGTACTTC
CDR3aa: CASSPSRSSYEQYF

d_gene: NA
j_gene: TRBJ1-6
abundance: NA
v_gene: TRBV7-9
CDR3nt: TGTGCCAGCACCCTCAGGGGTGGTAATTCACCCCTCCACTTT
CDR3aa: CASTLRGGNSPLHF

d_gene: NA
j_gene: TRBJ2-7
abundance: NA
v_gene: TRBV5-1
CDR3nt: TGCGCCAGCAGCTTTTCCGGGACCCACTACGAGCAGTACTTC
CDR3aa: CASSFSGTHYEQYF

d_gene: TRBD2
j_gene: TRBJ2-3
abundance: NA
v_gene: TRBV18
CDR3nt: TGTGCCAGCTCACCGACTAGCGGGGGGTACACAGATACGCAGTATTTT
CDR3aa: CASSPTSGGYTDTQYF

d_gene: NA
j_gene: TRBJ2-3
abundance: NA
v_gene: TRBV20-1
CDR3nt: TGCAGTGCTAGAGGCCGAGATACGCAGTATTTT
CDR3aa: CSARGRDTQYF

d_gene: TRBD1
j_gene: TRBJ2-1
abundance: NA
v_gene: TRBV6-5
CDR3nt: TGTGCCAGCAGCCCGACAGGGGGCTCCTACAATGAGCAGTTCTTC
CDR3aa: CASSPTGGSYNEQFF

d_gene: NA
j_gene: TRBJ2-7
abundance: NA
v_gene: TRBV6-5
CDR3nt: TGTGCCAGCAGCCCCGACAGTACCTCCTCCTACGAGCAGTACTTC
CDR3aa: CASSPDSTSSYEQYF

d_gene: TRBD1
j_gene: TRBJ2-7
abundance: NA
v_gene: TRBV5-1
CDR3nt: TGCGCCAGCAGCTTAAGACAGGGGATCTCCTACGAGCAGTACTTC
CDR3aa: CASSLRQGISYEQYF

d_gene: TRBD1
j_gene: TRBJ2-7
abundance: NA
v_gene: TRBV6-5
CDR3nt: TGTGCCAGCAGTTACAGGGACAGCTCCTACGAGCAGTACTTC
CDR3aa: CASSYRDSSYEQYF

d_gene: TRBD1
j_gene: TRBJ2-7
abundance: NA
v_gene: TRBV18
CDR3nt: TGTGCCAGCACCCCCGGGACAGGAATTCTCTACGAGCAGTACTTC
CDR3aa: CASTPGTGILYEQYF

d_gene: TRBD1
j_gene: TRBJ2-7
abundance: once
v_gene: TRBV7-9
CDR3nt: TGTGCCAGCAGATGTACAGGGGGCTGGTACGAGCAGTACTTC
CDR3aa: CASRCTGGWYEQYF

d_gene: NA
j_gene: TRBJ2-2
abundance: NA
v_gene: TRBV5-1
CDR3nt: TGCGCCAGCAGCTTGTGGGGAGTTACGGGGATCGCGAACACCGGGGAGCTGTTTTTT
CDR3aa: CASSLWGVTGIANTGELFF

d_gene: TRBD2
j_gene: TRBJ2-3
abundance: NA
v_gene: TRBV2
CDR3nt: TGTGCCAGCAGTGTTAGCGGGGGGGCGATTAGCACAGATACGCAGTATTTT
CDR3aa: CASSVSGGAISTDTQYF

d_gene: NA
j_gene: TRBJ2-2
abundance: once
v_gene: TRBV2
CDR3nt: TGTGCCAGCAGTGAAAGGCAGGGGTCGGCCGGGGAGCTGTTTTTT
CDR3aa: CASSERQGSAGELFF

d_gene: NA
j_gene: TRBJ1-3
abundance: once
v_gene: TRBV18
CDR3nt: TGTGCCAGCTCACTAGGGCCTACTTATTCTGGAAACACCATATATTTT
CDR3aa: CASSLGPTYSGNTIYF

d_gene: TRBD2
j_gene: TRBJ2-5
abundance: NA
v_gene: TRBV30
CDR3nt: TGTGCCTGGAAAGGACTAGCGGGAGGGCCGAAAGAGACCCAGTACTTC
CDR3aa: CAWKGLAGGPKETQYF

d_gene: NA
j_gene: TRBJ1-3
abundance: NA
v_gene: TRBV7-2
CDR3nt: TGTGCCAGCAGCAGACAGCCGAGCGGAAACACCATATATTTT
CDR3aa: CASSRQPSGNTIYF

d_gene: NA
j_gene: TRBJ1-1
abundance: few
v_gene: TRBV20-1
CDR3nt: TGCAGTGCGGCGAGGAACACTGAAGCTTTCTTT
CDR3aa: CSAARNTEAFF

d_gene: NA
j_gene: TRBJ1-5
abundance: NA
v_gene: TRBV7-2
CDR3nt: TGTGCCAGCAGCTTAGAGTTCGACCCCATCCAGCCCCAGCATTTT
CDR3aa: CASSLEFDPIQPQHF

d_gene: NA
j_gene: TRBJ2-3
abundance: NA
v_gene: TRBV5-5
CDR3nt: TGTGCCAGCAGCCGGCGGGGATACACAGATACGCAGTATTTT
CDR3aa: CASSRRGYTDTQYF

d_gene: TRBD2
j_gene: TRBJ2-3
abundance: NA
v_gene: TRBV9
CDR3nt: TGTGCCAGCAGCGTAGTGCTCAGCGGGGGCACAGATACGCAGTATTTT
CDR3aa: CASSVVLSGGTDTQYF

d_gene: NA
j_gene: TRBJ2-7
abundance: NA
v_gene: TRBV5-1
CDR3nt: TGCGCCAGCAGCTTGGATTTGCAGGGGTTGTACGAGCAGTACTTC
CDR3aa: CASSLDLQGLYEQYF

d_gene: NA
j_gene: TRBJ1-5
abundance: once
v_gene: TRBV5-1
CDR3nt: TGCGCCAGCAGCCCCGGGCAGGGTGGAACGCTCAATCAGCCCCAGCATTTT
CDR3aa: CASSPGQGGTLNQPQHF

d_gene: NA
j_gene: TRBJ2-7
abundance: NA
v_gene: TRBV28
CDR3nt: TGTGCCAGCAGTTTAGCGTACGAGCAGTACTTC
CDR3aa: CASSLAYEQYF

d_gene: NA
j_gene: TRBJ1-1
abundance: NA
v_gene: TRBV4-1
CDR3nt: TGCGCCAGCAGCCATGACAGAATCACTGAAGCTTTCTTT
CDR3aa: CASSHDRITEAFF

d_gene: NA
j_gene: TRBJ1-2
abundance: NA
v_gene: TRBV19
CDR3nt: TGTGCCAGTAGTTCCCCGGGGGGCTACACCTTC
CDR3aa: CASSSPGGYTF

d_gene: TRBD1
j_gene: TRBJ2-5
abundance: NA
v_gene: TRBV4-1
CDR3nt: TGCGCCAGCAGCCCTAAGACAGGGGCAAAAGCCCAAGAGACCCAGTACTTC
CDR3aa: CASSPKTGAKAQETQYF

d_gene: NA
j_gene: TRBJ2-7
abundance: NA
v_gene: TRBV6-6
CDR3nt: TGTGCCAGCAGTCTAGGGTCGGGGGTCCGAACCTACGAGCAGTACTTC
CDR3aa: CASSLGSGVRTYEQYF

d_gene: TRBD1
j_gene: TRBJ2-5
abundance: NA
v_gene: TRBV19
CDR3nt: TGTGCCAGTAGTATCGGACAGGAAGAGACCCAGTACTTC
CDR3aa: CASSIGQEETQYF

d_gene: NA
j_gene: TRBJ1-1
abundance: NA
v_gene: TRBV6-5
CDR3nt: TGTGCCAGCAGTTCACTGGACACTGAAGCTTTCTTT
CDR3aa: CASSSLDTEAFF

d_gene: TRBD1
j_gene: TRBJ2-7
abundance: NA
v_gene: TRBV6-5
CDR3nt: TGTGCCAGCTGGGACAGCGAATCCTACGAGCAGTACTTC
CDR3aa: CASWDSESYEQYF